This T cell receptor beta chain was sequenced in a study of T cells in tuberculosis. Across the study: Sequenced TCRs come from CD1B-GMM tetramer-binding T cells. In South Africa, adults with active tuberculosis were compared with IGRA-negative and latently infected IGRA-positive adolescents.

CDR3 length equals 13 residues. Looked up from germline, CDR1 is MNHNY and CDR2 is SVGAGI (reference sequence). The V end lost 0 bases, the J end lost 4 bases, and 6 bases lay between the germline ends. This table comes from immunoSEQ multiplex PCR, and its TCRdb copy is limited to in-frame clones, with some not included. The table shows some 31,000 clones, with roughly 92% occurring only once. The source is a donor aged 10-29 years with latent tuberculosis or without tuberculosis infection. What was sequenced was PBMCs. This chain connects TRBV6-6 to TRBJ1-2, with D tentatively TRBD1 (6 bases). The CDR3 region has the DNA TGTGCCAGCAGTTACTCGGACAGCTATGGCTACACCTTC. The encoded protein is CASSYSDSYGYTF.